The 9 T cell receptor beta chains reported below all come from one sample, sequenced in a study of T cells in Graves' hyperthyroidism and ophthalmopathy. Amplification targeted TCR beta CDR3 regions from RNA transcripts. The TCR CDR3 first-round RT-PCR relied on the HTBI primer set. One entry per CDR3 protein, called by TCRdb with MiXCR from the multiplex PCR reads. The table includes under 250,000 distinct CDR3 sequences, 17% detected once. The sequenced material came from blood. The receptors stem from a woman in her 50s with Graves' hyperthyroidism.

The CDR3 region is CATSDPDRGETQYF. The CDR3 nucleotides are TGTGCCACCAGTGACCCGGACAGGGGAGAGACCCAGTACTTC. The chain has TRBV24-1 and TRBJ2-5; 9 nucleotides line up with TRBD1. The J segment lost 4 bases and the V segment lost 4 bases, leaving 3 bases of the junction unmatched. The germline V gene has CDR1 KGHDR and CDR2 SFDVKD. This CDR3 is built from 14 residues.

There are many counts of this clonotype. This chain joins TRBV7-8 and TRBJ2-3; 11 bases are a match to TRBD2. The germline CDR1 and CDR2 sequences are SGHVS and FQNEAQ. V shed 5 bases, J shed 3 bases, and the junction held 4 bases outside the gene matches. This CDR3 is built from 15 residues. The CDR3 nucleotides are TGTGCCAGCAGCCGTATAGCGGGAGGGACAGATACGCAGTATTTT. It is translated as CASSRIAGGTDTQYF.

This clonotype was recorded at least ten times. The CDR3 reads CSARPVRERSYEQYF. CDR3 nucleotides: TGCAGTGCTAGACCTGTCAGGGAAAGATCCTACGAGCAGTACTTC. V usage is TRBV20-1 and J usage is TRBJ2-7; perhaps TRBD1 as D (5 bases). The germline CDR1 and CDR2 sequences are DFQATT and SNEGSKA (reference sequence). V was cut by 2 bases and J by 1 base, with 15 bases left in between. CDR3 length: 15 amino acids.

This clonotype has a single count. The CDR3 spells CASSEVAIATGDNEQFF. CDR3 nucleotide sequence: TGTGCCAGCAGTGAAGTCGCAATAGCGACAGGGGACAATGAGCAGTTCTTC. The chain combines TRBV6-1 with TRBJ2-1, with 8 bases lining up with TRBD1. CDR1 and CDR2 (germline): MNHNS, SASEGT. V dropped 1 base and J dropped 5; count of bases not matched to a gene: 10. The CDR3 has 17 residues.

This clonotype has ten or more counts. V is TRBV30 and J is TRBJ1-2, with D perhaps matching TRBD1 (5 bases). V was trimmed by 5 bases and J by 7 bases, leaving 11 bases between them. The length of the CDR3 is 11 residues. Germline V gene sequence: CDR1 GTSNPN, CDR2 SVGIG (reference sequence). CDR3 nucleotide sequence: TGTGCCTGGCAGGCGGGGACTGGCTACACCTTC. Translation: CAWQAGTGYTF.

J is TRBJ2-5 and V is TRBV5-6, with D possibly TRBD2 on 5 matching bases. Trimming took 5 bases from V and 2 from J, leaving 16 bases between them. The CDR3 is made up of 15 amino acids. Germline V gene sequence: CDR1 SGHDT, CDR2 YYEEEE. The CDR3 sequence is CASRRPGLLQETQYF. CDR3 DNA sequence: TGTGCCAGCAGGAGACCGGGATTACTACAAGAGACCCAGTACTTC.

The CDR3 protein is CASRGERGYGYTF. For the CDR3, the DNA is TGTGCCAGCAGGGGAGAAAGAGGCTATGGCTACACCTTC. The V gene is TRBV6-1, the J gene TRBJ1-2; D is unclear. Germline lookup yields CDR1 MNHNS and CDR2 SASEGT. The V and J ends lost 6 bases and 4 bases respectively, with 12 bases between them. CDR3 length equals 13 residues.

The chain recombines TRBV6-2 or TRBV6-3 with TRBJ2-4; maybe TRBD2 (5 bases). Trimming took off 4 bases at V and 6 bases at J, with 7 bases between the two ends. Germline V gene sequence: CDR1 MNHEY, CDR2 SVGEGT. This CDR3 spans 12 amino acids. The CDR3 is CASSSGGNIQYF. The CDR3 coding sequence is TGTGCCAGCAGTTCAGGAGGAAACATTCAGTACTTC.

This clonotype occurred many times. The chain joins TRBV7-9 to TRBJ2-7; TRBD1 agrees at 7 bases. Trimming removed 1 base from V and 3 bases from J; junction bases left unmatched: 9. The germline gives CDR1 SEHNR, CDR2 FQNEAQ (reference sequence). CDR3 size: 16 residues. CDR3 region: CASSLGGGAKGYEQYF. The CDR3 DNA follows: TGTGCCAGCAGCTTAGGAGGGGGCGCGAAAGGCTACGAGCAGTACTTC. Full variable domain (rest looked up from reference TRBV7-9 and TRBJ2-7): DTGVSQNPRHKITKRGQNVTFRCDPISEHNRLYWYRQTLGQGPEFLTYFQNEAQLEKSRLLSDRFSAERPKGSFSTLEIQRTEQGDSAMYLCASSLGGGAKGYEQYFGPGTRLTVT.